These 5 T cell receptor beta chains originate from one sample sequenced in a study of control samples from healthy donors and cancer patients. Repertoires were generated with immunoSEQ multiplex PCR, while TCRdb's copy carries only in-frame clones and drops some. The table includes 100,000 to 150,000 clones, roughly 92% detected once. The sample consisted of blood. Every receptor here comes from a man between 18 and 29 years old in good health.

Only a few counts were recorded for this clone. This rearrangement joins TRBV7-2 to TRBJ2-1; 7 bases map to TRBD2. The J segment lost 3 bases and the V segment lost 2 bases, leaving 4 bases of the junction unmatched. The CDR3 sequence is 15 residues long. The germline gives CDR1 SGHTA, CDR2 FQGNSA. The CDR3 nucleotides are TGTGCCAGCAGCTTAATGCGGGGGAGCTACAATGAGCAGTTCTTC. This sequence encodes CASSLMRGSYNEQFF. The variable domain in full, with the rest retrieved from reference TRBV7-2 and TRBJ2-1, is GAGVSQSPSNKVTEKGKDVELRCDPISGHTALYWYRQSLGQGLEFLIYFQGNSAPDKSGLPSDRFSAERTGGSVSTLTIQRTQQEDSAVYLCASSLMRGSYNEQFFGPGTRLTVL.

The chain joins TRBV7-6 to TRBJ1-1; D unresolved. CDR1 and CDR2 from the germline V gene are SGHVS and FNYEAQ. V dropped 5 bases and J dropped 0 bases, with 10 bases sitting between them. The length of the CDR3 is 14 residues. CDR3 nucleotide sequence: TGTGCCAGCAGCCCCGGGAGAATGAACACTGAAGCTTTCTTT. Its protein is CASSPGRMNTEAFF.

The chain employs TRBV7-9 and TRBJ1-1; D ambiguous. CDR1 is SEHNR, CDR2 FQNEAQ, per germline (reference sequence). This CDR3 region has 12 residues. The ends were cut back, 4 bases at V and 6 bases at J, with 9 bases in the middle. DNA of the CDR3: TGTGCCAGCAGCTCCCTCGTGGCTGAAGCTTTCTTT. This codes for CASSSLVAEAFF.

The chain employs TRBV9 and TRBJ2-5, with D possibly being TRBD2 (5 bases). The CDR3 length is 14 residues. Trimming removed 4 bases at V and 3 bases at J, with 13 bases between. Germline-derived CDR1 and CDR2 are SGDLS and YYNGEE. CDR3 coding DNA: TGTGCCAGCAGCCCCAACGACGGGGAAGAGACCCAGTACTTC. Encoded protein: CASSPNDGEETQYF.

The CDR3 DNA reads TGTGCCAGTAGTCACCGGGACGCTGGAAACACCATATATTTT. It codes for CASSHRDAGNTIYF. The rearrangement joins TRBV19 to TRBJ1-3; the D gene is possibly TRBD1 (5 bases). CDR1 is LNHDA, CDR2 SQIVND, per germline (reference sequence). Trimming took off 5 bases at V and 2 bases at J, with 10 bases between the two ends. The CDR3 sequence is 14 residues long.